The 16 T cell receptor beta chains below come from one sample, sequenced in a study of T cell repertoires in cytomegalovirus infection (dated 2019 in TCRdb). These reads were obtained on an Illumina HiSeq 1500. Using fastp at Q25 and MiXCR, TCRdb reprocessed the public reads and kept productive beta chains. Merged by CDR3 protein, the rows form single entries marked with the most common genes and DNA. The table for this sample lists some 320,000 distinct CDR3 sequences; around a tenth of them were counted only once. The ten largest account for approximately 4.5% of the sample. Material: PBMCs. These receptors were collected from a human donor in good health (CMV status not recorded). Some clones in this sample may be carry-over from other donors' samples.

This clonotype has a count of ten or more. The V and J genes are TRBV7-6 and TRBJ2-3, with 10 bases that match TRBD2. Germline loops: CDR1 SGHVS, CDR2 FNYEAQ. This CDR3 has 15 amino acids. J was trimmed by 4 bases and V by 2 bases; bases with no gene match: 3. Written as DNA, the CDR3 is TGTGCCAGCAGCTTACTGAGCGGGGGGGCAGATACGCAGTATTTT. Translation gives CASSLLSGGADTQYF.

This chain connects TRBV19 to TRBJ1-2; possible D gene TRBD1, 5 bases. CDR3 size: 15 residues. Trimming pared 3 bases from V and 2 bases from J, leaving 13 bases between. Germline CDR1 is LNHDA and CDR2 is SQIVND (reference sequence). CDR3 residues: CASSIMAAGNYGYTF. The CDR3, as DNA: TGTGCCAGTAGTATCATGGCCGCAGGGAACTATGGCTACACCTTC.

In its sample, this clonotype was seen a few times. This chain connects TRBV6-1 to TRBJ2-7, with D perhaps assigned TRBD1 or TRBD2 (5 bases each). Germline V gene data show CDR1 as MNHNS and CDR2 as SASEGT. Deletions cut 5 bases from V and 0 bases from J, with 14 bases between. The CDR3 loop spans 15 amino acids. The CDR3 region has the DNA TGTGCCAGCAGTTACATGGGACGCGACTCCTACGAGCAGTACTTC. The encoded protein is CASSYMGRDSYEQYF.

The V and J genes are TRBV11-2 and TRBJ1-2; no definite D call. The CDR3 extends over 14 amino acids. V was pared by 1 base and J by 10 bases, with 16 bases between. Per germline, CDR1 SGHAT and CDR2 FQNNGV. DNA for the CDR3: TGTGCCAGCAGCTTAGGGACGGTGATTAAAGACTACACCTTC. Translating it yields CASSLGTVIKDYTF.

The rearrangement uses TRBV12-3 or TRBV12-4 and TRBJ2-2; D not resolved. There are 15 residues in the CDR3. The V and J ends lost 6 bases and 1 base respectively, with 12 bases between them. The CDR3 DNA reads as TGTGCCAGCAGCTTACCCCCCCTGAACACCGGGGAGCTGTTTTTT. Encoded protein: CASSLPPLNTGELFF.

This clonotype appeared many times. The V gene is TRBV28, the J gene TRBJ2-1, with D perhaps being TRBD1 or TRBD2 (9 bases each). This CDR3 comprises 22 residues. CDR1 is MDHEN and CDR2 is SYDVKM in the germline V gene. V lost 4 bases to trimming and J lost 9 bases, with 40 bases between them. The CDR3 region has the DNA TGTGCCAGCAGTTCCCGGGACAGGGAGGTTCGGACTAGCGTTCATTTAAGGGGTGAGCAGTTCTTC. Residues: CASSSRDREVRTSVHLRGEQFF.

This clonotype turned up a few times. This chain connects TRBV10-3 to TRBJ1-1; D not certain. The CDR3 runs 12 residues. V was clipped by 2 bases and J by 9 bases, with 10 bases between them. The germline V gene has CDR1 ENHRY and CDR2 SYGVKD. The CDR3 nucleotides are TGTGCCATCAGTGAGAAGTCTGATAAAGCTTTCTTT. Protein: CAISEKSDKAFF.

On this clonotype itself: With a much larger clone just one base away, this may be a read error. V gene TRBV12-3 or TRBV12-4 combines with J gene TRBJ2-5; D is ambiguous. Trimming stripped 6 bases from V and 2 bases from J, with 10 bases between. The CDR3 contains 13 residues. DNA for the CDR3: TGTGCCAGCAGAACAGACTTTCAAGAGACCCAGTACTTC. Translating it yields CASRTDFQETQYF.

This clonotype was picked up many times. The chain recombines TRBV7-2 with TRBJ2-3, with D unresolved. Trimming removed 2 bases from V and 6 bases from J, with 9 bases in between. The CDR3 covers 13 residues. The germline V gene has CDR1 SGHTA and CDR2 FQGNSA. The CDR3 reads CASSLNFGDTQYF. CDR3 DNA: TGTGCCAGCAGCTTAAATTTTGGGGATACGCAGTATTTT.

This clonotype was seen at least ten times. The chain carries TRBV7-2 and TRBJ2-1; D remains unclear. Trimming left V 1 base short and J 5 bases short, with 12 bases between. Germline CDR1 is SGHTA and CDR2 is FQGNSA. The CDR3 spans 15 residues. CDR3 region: CASSLVYRPDNEQFF. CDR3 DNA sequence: TGTGCCAGCAGCTTAGTCTATCGGCCCGACAATGAGCAGTTCTTC.

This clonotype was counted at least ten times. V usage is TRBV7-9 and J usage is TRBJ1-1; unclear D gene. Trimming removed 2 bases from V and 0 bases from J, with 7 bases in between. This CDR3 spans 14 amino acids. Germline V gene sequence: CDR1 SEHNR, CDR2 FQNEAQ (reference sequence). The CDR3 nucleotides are TGTGCCAGCAGCTTATCGCGCATGAACACTGAAGCTTTCTTT. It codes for CASSLSRMNTEAFF.

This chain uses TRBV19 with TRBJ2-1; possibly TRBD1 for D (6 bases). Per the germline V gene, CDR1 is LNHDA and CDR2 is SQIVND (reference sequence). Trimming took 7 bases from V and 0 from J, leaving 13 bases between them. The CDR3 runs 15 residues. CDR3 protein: CASTQGTHSYNEQFF. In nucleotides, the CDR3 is TGTGCCAGTACACAGGGTACCCACTCCTACAATGAGCAGTTCTTC.

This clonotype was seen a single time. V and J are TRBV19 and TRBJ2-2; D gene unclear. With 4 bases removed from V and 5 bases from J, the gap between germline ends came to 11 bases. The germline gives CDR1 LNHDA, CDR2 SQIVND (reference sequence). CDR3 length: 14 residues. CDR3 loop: CASSKLDPTGELFF. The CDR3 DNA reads TGTGCCAGTAGTAAACTCGATCCAACCGGGGAGCTGTTTTTT. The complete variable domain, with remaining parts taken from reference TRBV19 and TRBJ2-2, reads DGGITQSPKYLFRKEGQNVTLSCEQNLNHDAMYWYRQDPGQGLRLIYYSQIVNDFQKGDIAEGYSVSREKKESFPLTVTSAQKNPTAFYLCASSKLDPTGELFFGEGSRLTVL.

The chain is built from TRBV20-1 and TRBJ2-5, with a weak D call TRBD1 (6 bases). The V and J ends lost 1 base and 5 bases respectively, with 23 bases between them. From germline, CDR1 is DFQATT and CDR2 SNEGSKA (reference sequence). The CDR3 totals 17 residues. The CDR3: CSARVTRKGQGSETQYF. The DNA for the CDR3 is TGCAGTGCTAGAGTAACTAGGAAAGGGCAGGGGTCGGAGACCCAGTACTTC.

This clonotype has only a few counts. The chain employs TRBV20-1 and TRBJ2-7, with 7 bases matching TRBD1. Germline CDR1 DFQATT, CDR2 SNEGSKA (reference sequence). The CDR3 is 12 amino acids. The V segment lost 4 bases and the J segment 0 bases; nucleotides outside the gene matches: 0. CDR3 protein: CSANRGSYEQYF. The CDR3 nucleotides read TGCAGTGCTAACAGGGGCTCCTACGAGCAGTACTTC.

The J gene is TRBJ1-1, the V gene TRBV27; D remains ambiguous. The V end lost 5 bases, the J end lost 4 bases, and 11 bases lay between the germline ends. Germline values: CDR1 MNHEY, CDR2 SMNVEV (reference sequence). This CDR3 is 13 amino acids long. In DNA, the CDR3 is TGTGCCAGCAGTCGCCTGGGTTCCACTGAAGCTTTCTTT. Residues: CASSRLGSTEAFF.